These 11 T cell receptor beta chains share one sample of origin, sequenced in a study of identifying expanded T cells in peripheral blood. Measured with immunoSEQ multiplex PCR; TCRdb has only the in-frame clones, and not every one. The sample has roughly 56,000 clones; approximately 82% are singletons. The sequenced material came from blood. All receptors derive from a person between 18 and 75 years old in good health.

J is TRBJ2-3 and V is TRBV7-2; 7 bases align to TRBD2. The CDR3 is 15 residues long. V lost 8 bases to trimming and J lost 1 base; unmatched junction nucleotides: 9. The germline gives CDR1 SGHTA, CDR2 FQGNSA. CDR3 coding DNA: TGTGCCAGCGCGTCCCTAGCGGCCCGCACAGATACGCAGTATTTT. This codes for CASASLAARTDTQYF.

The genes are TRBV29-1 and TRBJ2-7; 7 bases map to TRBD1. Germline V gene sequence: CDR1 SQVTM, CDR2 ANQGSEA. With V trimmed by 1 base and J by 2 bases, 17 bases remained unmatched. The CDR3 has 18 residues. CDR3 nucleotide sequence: TGCAGCGTTGAAGCTCGGGTGAGGGTTCCGGGACAGCCCTACGAGCAGTACGTC. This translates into CSVEARVRVPGQPYEQYV.

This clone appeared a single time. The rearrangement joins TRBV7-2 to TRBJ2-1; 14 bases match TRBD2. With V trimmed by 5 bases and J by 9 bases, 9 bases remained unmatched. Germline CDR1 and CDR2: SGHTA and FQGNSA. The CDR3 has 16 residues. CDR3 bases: TGTGCCAGCAGCGGACTACCGGGACTAGCGGGGGTTGAGCAGTTCTTC. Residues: CASSGLPGLAGVEQFF.

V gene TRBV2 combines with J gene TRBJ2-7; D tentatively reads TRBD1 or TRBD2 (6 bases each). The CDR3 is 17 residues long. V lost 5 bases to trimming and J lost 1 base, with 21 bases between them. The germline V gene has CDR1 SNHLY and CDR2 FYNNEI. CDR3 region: CASSKVVGGSFSYEQYV. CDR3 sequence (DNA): TGTGCCAGCAGTAAGGTAGTCGGGGGCTCATTTTCCTACGAGCAGTACGTC.

The CDR3 DNA follows: TGCAGCGTTCGAACGGGGACATACACAGATACGCAGTATTTT. Its protein is CSVRTGTYTDTQYF. The chain combines TRBV29-1 with TRBJ2-3; maybe TRBD1 (6 bases). The CDR3 covers 14 residues. V was trimmed by 5 bases and J by 2 bases, leaving 14 bases between them. Germline V gene sequence: CDR1 SQVTM, CDR2 ANQGSEA.

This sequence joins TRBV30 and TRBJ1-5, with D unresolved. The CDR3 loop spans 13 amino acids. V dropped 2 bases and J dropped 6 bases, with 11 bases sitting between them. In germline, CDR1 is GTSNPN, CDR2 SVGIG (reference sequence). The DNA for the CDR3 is TGTGCCTGGAGTACCGAGCGGAGTCAGCCCCAGCATTTT. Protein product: CAWSTERSQPQHF.

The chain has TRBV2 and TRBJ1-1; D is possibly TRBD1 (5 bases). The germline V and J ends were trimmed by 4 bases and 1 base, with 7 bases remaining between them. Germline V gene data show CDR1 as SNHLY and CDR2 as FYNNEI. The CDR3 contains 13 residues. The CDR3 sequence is CASSGQQNTEAFF. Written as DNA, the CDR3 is TGTGCCAGCAGTGGACAGCAGAACACTGAAGCTTTCTTT.

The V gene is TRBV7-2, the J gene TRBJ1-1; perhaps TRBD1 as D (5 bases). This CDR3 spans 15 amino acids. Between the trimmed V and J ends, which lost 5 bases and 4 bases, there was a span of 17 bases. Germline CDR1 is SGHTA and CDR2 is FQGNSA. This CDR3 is CASSQGRGAGTEAFF. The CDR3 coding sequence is TGTGCCAGCAGCCAGGGACGGGGCGCTGGCACTGAAGCTTTCTTT.

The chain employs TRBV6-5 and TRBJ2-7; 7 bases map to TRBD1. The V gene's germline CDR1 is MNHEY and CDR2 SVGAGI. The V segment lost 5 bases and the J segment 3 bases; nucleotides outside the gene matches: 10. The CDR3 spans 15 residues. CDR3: CASSRHRGPLYEQYF. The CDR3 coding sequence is TGTGCCAGCAGTCGCCACAGGGGACCCCTCTACGAGCAGTACTTC.

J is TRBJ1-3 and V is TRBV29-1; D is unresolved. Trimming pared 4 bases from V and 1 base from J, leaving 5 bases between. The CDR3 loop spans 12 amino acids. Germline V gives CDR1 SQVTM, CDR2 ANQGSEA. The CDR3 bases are TGCAGCGTTGGAGTATCTGGAAACACCATATATTTT. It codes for CSVGVSGNTIYF.

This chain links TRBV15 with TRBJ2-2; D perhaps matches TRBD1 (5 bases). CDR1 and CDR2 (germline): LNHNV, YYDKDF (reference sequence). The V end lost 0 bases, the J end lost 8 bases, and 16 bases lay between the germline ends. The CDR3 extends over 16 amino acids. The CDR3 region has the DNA TGTGCCACCAGCAGAGATTTATTAGGGGCGAGGGGGGAGCTGTTTTTT. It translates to CATSRDLLGARGELFF.